A single sample gave rise to the 18 T cell receptor beta chains below, sequenced in a study of human T cells and chemical hapten exposure. This sample's time point: patch test 2, 6 weeks after DPC sensitization. Treatment noted: therapeutic diphenylcyclopropenone sensitization with weekly scalp DPC. TCRdb called the RACE reads again in MiXCR, with one record for every CDR3 protein. The data hold under 75,000 distinct CDR3 sequences, with about 9% observed a single time. Specimen: whole blood, collected in connection with sensitization to the hapten diphenylcyclopropenone (DPC). The receptors were sampled from a woman between 50 and 59 years old with alopecia areata. Some clones in this sample may be carry-over from other donors' samples.

The chain links TRBV5-1 to TRBJ2-1, with 15 bases identical to TRBD2. Looked up from germline, CDR1 is SGHRS and CDR2 is YFSETQ. This CDR3 has 17 residues. Losses at the gene ends were 4 bases for V and 7 bases for J; bases not matched to a gene: 9. CDR3 protein: CASSPGLAGGRWNEQFF. CDR3 nucleotides: TGCGCCAGCAGCCCGGGACTAGCGGGGGGCAGATGGAATGAGCAGTTCTTC.

This clonotype was seen just once. A much larger clone differs by one base, so this may be a read error. The rearrangement uses TRBV7-2 and TRBJ1-1, with TRBD1 identical over 8 bases. J gave up 0 bases and V 10 bases, and 7 bases lay outside the gene matches. The CDR3 is made up of 14 amino acids. Germline V CDR1 and CDR2: SGHTA, FQGNSA. In nucleotides, the CDR3 is TGTGCCACCAGAGGGGACAGGTTGAACACTGAAGCTTTCTTT. It is translated as CATRGDRLNTEAFF.

This clonotype was seen more than once but under ten times. The chain employs TRBV5-4 and TRBJ1-1; D ambiguous. V was pared by 4 bases and J by 3 bases, with 10 bases between. The CDR3 consists of 13 residues. CDR1 and CDR2 (germline): SGHNT, YYREEE (reference sequence). Here the CDR3 reads CASSPDSHTEAFF. CDR3 nucleotide sequence: TGTGCCAGCAGCCCGGATAGTCACACTGAAGCTTTCTTT.

There are many counts of this clonotype. V usage is TRBV27 and J usage is TRBJ2-7, with TRBD1 matching over 9 bases. The CDR3 covers 16 residues. From germline, CDR1 is MNHEY and CDR2 SMNVEV (reference sequence). The V and J ends lost 0 bases and 3 bases, in that order; junction bases with no gene match: 6. CDR3 amino acids: CASSLSLGDRDYEQYF. As DNA, the CDR3 is TGTGCCAGCAGTTTATCGTTGGGGGACAGGGACTACGAGCAGTACTTC.

This clonotype was picked up a small number of times. The CDR3 region is CARGQSEAFF. CDR3 coding DNA: TGTGCCAGGGGCCAGAGTGAAGCTTTCTTT. This chain joins TRBV9 and TRBJ1-1; D gene unclear. The CDR3 consists of 10 residues. Trimming pared 8 bases from V and 7 bases from J, leaving 9 bases between. Looked up from germline, CDR1 is SGDLS and CDR2 is YYNGEE.

Concerning this clonotype itself: At one of its ends the junction is not consistent with the germline gene, which may arise from a read error. V and J are TRBV7-9 and TRBJ2-3; 13 bases agree with TRBD2. In germline, CDR1 is SEHNR, CDR2 FQNEAQ (reference sequence). CDR3 size: 18 residues. The CDR3 region is CASELTNPTSGRPDTQYF. CDR3 in DNA: TGTGCCAGCGAATTAACGAACCCGACTAGCGGGAGGCCAGACACGCAGTATTTT.

The chain is built from TRBV7-8 and TRBJ2-2, with D perhaps matching TRBD1 (6 bases). Germline CDR1 SGHVS, CDR2 FQNEAQ. The V end lost 5 bases, the J end lost 2 bases, and 12 bases lay between the germline ends. CDR3 size: 15 residues. This CDR3 reads CASSAGTFNTGELFF. CDR3 nucleotide sequence: TGTGCCAGCAGCGCCGGGACATTTAACACCGGGGAGCTGTTTTTT.

The chain links TRBV29-1 to TRBJ2-3; TRBD1 might be the D (6 bases). The CDR3 is made up of 13 amino acids. Germline V gives CDR1 SQVTM, CDR2 ANQGSEA. Trimming took 3 bases from V and 1 from J, leaving 8 bases between them. CDR3 sequence reads: CSVEAGGTDTQYF. The CDR3 coding sequence is TGCAGCGTTGAGGCAGGGGGCACAGATACGCAGTATTTT.

The chain carries TRBV10-3 and TRBJ2-7; D remains ambiguous. Trimming removed 4 bases from V and 1 base from J, with 8 bases in between. CDR3 length equals 13 residues. CDR1 and CDR2 (germline): ENHRY, SYGVKD. CDR3 sequence (DNA): TGTGCCATCAGTGCGGTCAGTTCCTACGAGCAGTACTTC. Protein product: CAISAVSSYEQYF.

CDR3 in DNA: TGTGCCAGCAGAGGTCAGGGATATGGCTACACCTTC. Amino acids: CASRGQGYGYTF. The chain couples TRBV13 to TRBJ1-2, with a tentative D call TRBD1 (5 bases). Trimming stripped 6 bases from V and 5 bases from J, with 10 bases between. Germline loops: CDR1 PRHDT, CDR2 FYEKMQ (reference sequence). The CDR3 consists of 12 residues.

This clonotype appeared many times. The chain is built from TRBV11-2 and TRBJ1-4; D is unresolved. The CDR3 consists of 17 residues. Germline CDR1 is SGHAT and CDR2 is FQNNGV. Trimming took 4 bases from V and 8 from J, leaving 23 bases between them. This CDR3 reads CASSSSRSARRSEKLFF. The CDR3 DNA reads TGTGCCAGCAGCTCGTCGCGGTCGGCCCGACGGTCGGAAAAACTGTTTTTT.

This clonotype was counted many times. The chain joins TRBV27 to TRBJ1-5; D is uncertain. Germline CDR1 reads MNHEY; CDR2 reads SMNVEV (reference sequence). V was cut by 5 bases and J by 3 bases, with 17 bases left in between. CDR3 size: 16 residues. CDR3 in DNA: TGTGCCAGCAGTCCACATGAGGGAGTCCACAATCAGCCCCAGCATTTT. Translating it yields CASSPHEGVHNQPQHF.

This rearrangement joins TRBV29-1 to TRBJ1-1; D may be TRBD1 (5 bases). Germline V gene data show CDR1 as SQVTM and CDR2 as ANQGSEA. The CDR3 sequence is 14 residues long. V gave up 7 bases and J gave up 1 base, with 16 bases separating them. The CDR3 protein is CSAAPGTGNTEAFF. The CDR3 DNA is TGCAGCGCTGCCCCCGGGACGGGGAACACTGAAGCTTTCTTT.

This clonotype was seen ten or more times. V and J are TRBV5-6 and TRBJ1-1; no reliable D call. From germline, CDR1 is SGHDT and CDR2 YYEEEE. V was trimmed by 1 base and J by 0 bases, leaving 4 bases between them. This CDR3 has 13 amino acids. The CDR3 reads CASSLLMNTEAFF. The CDR3 DNA follows: TGTGCCAGCAGCTTGTTGATGAACACTGAAGCTTTCTTT.

This clonotype has a handful of counts. The genes are TRBV7-3 and TRBJ2-3, with TRBD1 matching 7 bases. Trimming removed 5 bases from V and 8 bases from J; junction bases left unmatched: 13. Germline lookup yields CDR1 SGHTA and CDR2 FQGTGA. The CDR3 is 15 amino acids. DNA for the CDR3: TGTGCCAGCAGCCCGGACAGGCTCACCTTAGGTACGCAGTATTTT. Protein: CASSPDRLTLGTQYF. Variable domain in full (rest from reference TRBV7-3 and TRBJ2-3): GAGVSQTPSNKVTEKGKYVELRCDPISGHTALYWYRQSLGQGPEFLIYFQGTGAADDSGLPNDRFFAVRPEGSVSTLKIQRTERGDSAVYLCASSPDRLTLGTQYFGPGTRLTVL.

This clonotype was seen ten or more times. The V gene is TRBV27, the J gene TRBJ2-7; TRBD2 might be the D (5 bases). V lost 7 bases to trimming and J lost 6 bases, with 19 bases between them. Germline CDR1 reads MNHEY; CDR2 reads SMNVEV (reference sequence). The CDR3 runs to 14 residues. The CDR3 bases are TGTGCCAGCAATCCCCCACTTCGGGGTGTCGAGCAGTACTTC. Protein: CASNPPLRGVEQYF.

DNA for the CDR3: TGTGCCAGCAGCCCCCTGGGTTCCTATAATTCACCCCTCCACTTT. Amino acids: CASSPLGSYNSPLHF. The chain combines TRBV7-2 with TRBJ1-6; no reliable D call. The V and J ends lost 5 bases and 1 base respectively, with 9 bases between them. The germline gives CDR1 SGHTA, CDR2 FQGNSA. CDR3 length: 15 amino acids.

A few counts support this clonotype. The gene calls are TRBV5-1 and TRBJ1-2; D not certain. Germline assignment: CDR1 SGHRS and CDR2 YFSETQ. This CDR3 has 14 residues. The V end lost 4 bases, the J end lost 3 bases, and 13 bases lay between the germline ends. CDR3: CASSPTQADYGYTF. The CDR3 bases are TGCGCCAGCAGCCCGACCCAGGCGGACTATGGCTACACCTTC.